Reported below is one T cell receptor beta chain. Its specificity is not known. The V gene's germline CDR1 is SGHTA and CDR2 FQGNSA. V was shortened by 3 bases and J by 10 bases, with 10 bases between the two germline ends. This CDR3 is built from 12 residues. The data stem from a study of vaccination and CD4 T cells after COVID-19. Sequenced with the Oncomine TCR Beta short-read assay was DNA taken from cultured CD4+ T cells. From the PCR reads, TCRdb called clonotypes with MiXCR, one entry per CDR3 protein. The sample includes about 20,000 distinct CDR3 sequences, less than 40% of them seen just once. Time point described: late sampling 161 to 241 days after vaccination in a few convalescent patients. Treatment given: roughly 11-day PBMC culture with coronavirus spike peptide pools or control peptides (ViraFEST assay).

The sequences come from CD4+ T cells from blood, cultured in vitro, collected about 7 months after SARS-CoV-2 vaccination. The chain uses TRBV7-2 and TRBJ2-1; D might be TRBD2 (5 bases). The sequence derives from a human donor who had recovered from COVID-19. The CDR3 DNA follows: TGTGCCAGCAGCTTCTTTCGGGAAGAGCAGTTCTTC. Protein product: CASSFFREEQFF.